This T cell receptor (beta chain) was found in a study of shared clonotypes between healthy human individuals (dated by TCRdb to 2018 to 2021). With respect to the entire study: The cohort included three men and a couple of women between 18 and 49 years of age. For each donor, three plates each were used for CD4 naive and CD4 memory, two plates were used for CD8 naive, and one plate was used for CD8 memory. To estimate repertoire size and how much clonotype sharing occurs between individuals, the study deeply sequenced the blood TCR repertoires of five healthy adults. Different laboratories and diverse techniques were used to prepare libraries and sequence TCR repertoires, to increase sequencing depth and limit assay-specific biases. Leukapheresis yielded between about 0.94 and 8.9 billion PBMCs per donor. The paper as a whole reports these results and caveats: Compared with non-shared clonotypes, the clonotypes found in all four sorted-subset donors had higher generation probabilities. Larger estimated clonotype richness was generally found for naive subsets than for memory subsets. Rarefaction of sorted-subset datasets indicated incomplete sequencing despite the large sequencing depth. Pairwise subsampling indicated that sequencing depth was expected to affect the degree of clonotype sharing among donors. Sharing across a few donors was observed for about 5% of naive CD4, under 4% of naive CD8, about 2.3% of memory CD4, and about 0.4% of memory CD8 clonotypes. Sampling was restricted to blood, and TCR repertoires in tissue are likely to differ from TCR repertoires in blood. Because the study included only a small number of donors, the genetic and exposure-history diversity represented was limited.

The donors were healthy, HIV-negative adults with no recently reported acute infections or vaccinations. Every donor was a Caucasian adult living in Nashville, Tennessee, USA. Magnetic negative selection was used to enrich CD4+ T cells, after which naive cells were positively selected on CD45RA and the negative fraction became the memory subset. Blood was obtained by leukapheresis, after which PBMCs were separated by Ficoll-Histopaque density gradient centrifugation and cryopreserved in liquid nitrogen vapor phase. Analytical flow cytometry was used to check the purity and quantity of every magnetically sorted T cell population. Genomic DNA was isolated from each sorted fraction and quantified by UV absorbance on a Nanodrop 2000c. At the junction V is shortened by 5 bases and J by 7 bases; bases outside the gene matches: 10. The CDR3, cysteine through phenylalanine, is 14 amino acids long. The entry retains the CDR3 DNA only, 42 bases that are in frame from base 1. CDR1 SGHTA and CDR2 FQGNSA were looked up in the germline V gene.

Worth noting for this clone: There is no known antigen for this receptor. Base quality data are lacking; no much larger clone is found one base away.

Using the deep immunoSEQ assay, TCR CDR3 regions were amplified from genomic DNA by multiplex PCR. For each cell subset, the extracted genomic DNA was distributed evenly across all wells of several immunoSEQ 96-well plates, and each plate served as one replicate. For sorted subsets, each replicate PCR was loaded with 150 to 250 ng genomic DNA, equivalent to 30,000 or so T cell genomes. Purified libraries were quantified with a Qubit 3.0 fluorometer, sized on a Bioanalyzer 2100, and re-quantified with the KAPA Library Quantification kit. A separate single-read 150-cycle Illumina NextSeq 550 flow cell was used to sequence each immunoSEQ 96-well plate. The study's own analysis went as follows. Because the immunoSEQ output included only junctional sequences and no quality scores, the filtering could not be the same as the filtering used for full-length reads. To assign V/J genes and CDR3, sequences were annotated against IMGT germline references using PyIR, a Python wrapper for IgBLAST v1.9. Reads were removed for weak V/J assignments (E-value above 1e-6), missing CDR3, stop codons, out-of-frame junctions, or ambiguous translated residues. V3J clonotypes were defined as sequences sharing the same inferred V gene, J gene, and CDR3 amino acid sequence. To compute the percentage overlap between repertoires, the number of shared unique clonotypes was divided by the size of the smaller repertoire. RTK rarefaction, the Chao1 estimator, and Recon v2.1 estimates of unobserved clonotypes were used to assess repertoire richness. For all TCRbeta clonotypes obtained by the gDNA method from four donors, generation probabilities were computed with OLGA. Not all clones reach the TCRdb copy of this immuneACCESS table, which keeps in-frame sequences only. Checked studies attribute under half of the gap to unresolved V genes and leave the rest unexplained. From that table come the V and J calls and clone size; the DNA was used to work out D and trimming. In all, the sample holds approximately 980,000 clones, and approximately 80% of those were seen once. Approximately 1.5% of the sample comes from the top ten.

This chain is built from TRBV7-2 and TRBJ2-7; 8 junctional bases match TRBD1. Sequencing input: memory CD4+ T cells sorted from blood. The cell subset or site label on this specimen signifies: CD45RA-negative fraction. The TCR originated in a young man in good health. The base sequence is TGTGCCAGCAGCCGCGACAGGGGCCCACGGGAGCAGTACTTC. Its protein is CASSRDRGPREQYF.